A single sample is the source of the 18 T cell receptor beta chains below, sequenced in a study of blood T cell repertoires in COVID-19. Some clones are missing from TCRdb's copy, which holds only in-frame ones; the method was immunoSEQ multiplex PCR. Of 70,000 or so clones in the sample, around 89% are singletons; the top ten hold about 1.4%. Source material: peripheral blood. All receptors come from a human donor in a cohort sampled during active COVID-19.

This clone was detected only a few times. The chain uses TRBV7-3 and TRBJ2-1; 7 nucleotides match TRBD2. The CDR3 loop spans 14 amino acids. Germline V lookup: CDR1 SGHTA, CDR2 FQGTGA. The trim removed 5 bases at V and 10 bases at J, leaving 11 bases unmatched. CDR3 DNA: TGTGCCAGCAGCGCCCAGGTGTCGGGAGGAGAGCAGTTCTTC. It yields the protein CASSAQVSGGEQFF.

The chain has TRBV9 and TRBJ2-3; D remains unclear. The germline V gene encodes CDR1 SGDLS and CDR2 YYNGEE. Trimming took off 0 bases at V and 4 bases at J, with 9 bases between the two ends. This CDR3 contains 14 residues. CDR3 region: CASSVGSAADTQYF. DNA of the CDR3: TGTGCCAGCAGCGTAGGGAGCGCCGCAGATACGCAGTATTTT.

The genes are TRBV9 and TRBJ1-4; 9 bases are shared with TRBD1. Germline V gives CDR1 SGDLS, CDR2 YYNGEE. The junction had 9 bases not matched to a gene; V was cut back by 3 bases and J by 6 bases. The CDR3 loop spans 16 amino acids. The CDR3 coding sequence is TGTGCCAGCAGCGCGGGACCGGGACAGGGATATGAAAAACTGTTTTTT. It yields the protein CASSAGPGQGYEKLFF.

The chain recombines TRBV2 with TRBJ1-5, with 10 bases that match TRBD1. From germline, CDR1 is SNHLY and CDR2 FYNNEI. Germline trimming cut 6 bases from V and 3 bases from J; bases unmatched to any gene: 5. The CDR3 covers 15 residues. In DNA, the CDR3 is TGTGCCAGCAGGGGACAGGGGCCAAACAATCAGCCCCAGCATTTT. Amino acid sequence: CASRGQGPNNQPQHF.

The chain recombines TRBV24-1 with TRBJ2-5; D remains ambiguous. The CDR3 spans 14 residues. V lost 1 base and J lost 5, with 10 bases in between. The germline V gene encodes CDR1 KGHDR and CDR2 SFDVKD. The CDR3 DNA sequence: TGTGCCACCAGTGATTTTGGGCCACAGGAGACCCAGTACTTC. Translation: CATSDFGPQETQYF.

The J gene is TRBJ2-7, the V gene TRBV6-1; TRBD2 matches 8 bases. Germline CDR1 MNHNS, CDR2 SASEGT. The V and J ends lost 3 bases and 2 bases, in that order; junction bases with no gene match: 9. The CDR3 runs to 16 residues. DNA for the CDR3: TGTGCCAGCAGTGAGGGGGCTAGCGGGTTTACCTACGAGCAGTACTTC. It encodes CASSEGASGFTYEQYF.

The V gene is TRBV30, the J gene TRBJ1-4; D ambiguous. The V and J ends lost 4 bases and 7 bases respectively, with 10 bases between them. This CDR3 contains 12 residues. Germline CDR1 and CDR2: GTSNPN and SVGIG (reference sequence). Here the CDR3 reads CAWTPGGEKLFF. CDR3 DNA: TGTGCCTGGACCCCAGGTGGTGAAAAACTGTTTTTT.

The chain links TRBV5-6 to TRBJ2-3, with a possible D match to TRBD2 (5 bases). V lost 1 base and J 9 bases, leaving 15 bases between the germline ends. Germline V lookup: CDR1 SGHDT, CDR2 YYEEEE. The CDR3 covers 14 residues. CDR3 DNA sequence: TGTGCCAGCAGCTTGTCGAAAGGTTGGGAGACGCAGTATTTT. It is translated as CASSLSKGWETQYF.

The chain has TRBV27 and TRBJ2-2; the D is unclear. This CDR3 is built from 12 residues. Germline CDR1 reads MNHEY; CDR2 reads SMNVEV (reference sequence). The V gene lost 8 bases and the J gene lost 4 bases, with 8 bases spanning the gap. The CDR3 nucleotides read TGTGCCAGCGGAGCGCGCACCGGGGAGCTGTTTTTT. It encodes CASGARTGELFF.

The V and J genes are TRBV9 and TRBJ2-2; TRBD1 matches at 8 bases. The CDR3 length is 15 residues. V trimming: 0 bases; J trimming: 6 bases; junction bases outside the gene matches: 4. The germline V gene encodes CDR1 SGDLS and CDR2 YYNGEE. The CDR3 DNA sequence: TGTGCCAGCAGCGTAGACAGGGGGTCGGCCGGGGAGCTGTTTTTT. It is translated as CASSVDRGSAGELFF.

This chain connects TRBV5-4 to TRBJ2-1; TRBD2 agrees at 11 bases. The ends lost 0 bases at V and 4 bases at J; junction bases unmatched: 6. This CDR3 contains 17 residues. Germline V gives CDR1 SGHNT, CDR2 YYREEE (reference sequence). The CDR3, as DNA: TGTGCCAGCAGCTTGGCTCTAGCGGGAGGCACTTACAATGAGCAGTTCTTC. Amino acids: CASSLALAGGTYNEQFF. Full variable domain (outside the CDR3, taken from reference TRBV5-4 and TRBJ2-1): ETGVTQSPTHLIKTRGQQVTLRCSSQSGHNTVSWYQQALGQGPQFIFQYYREEENGRGNFPPRFSGLQFPNYSSELNVNALELDDSALYLCASSLALAGGTYNEQFFGPGTRLTVL.

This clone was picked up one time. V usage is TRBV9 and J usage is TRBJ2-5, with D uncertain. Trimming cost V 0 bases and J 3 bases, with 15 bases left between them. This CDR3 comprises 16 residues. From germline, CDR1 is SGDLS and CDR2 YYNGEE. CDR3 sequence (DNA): TGTGCCAGCAGCGTAGAAGTAACTGTACCCAAAGAGACCCAGTACTTC. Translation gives CASSVEVTVPKETQYF.

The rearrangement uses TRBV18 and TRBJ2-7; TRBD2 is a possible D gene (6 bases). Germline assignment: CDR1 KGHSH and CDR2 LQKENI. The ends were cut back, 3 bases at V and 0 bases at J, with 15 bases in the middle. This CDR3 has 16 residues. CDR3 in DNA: TGTGCCAGCTCACCCCAGGCGGGGCGCGGCTCCTACGAGCAGTACTTC. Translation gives CASSPQAGRGSYEQYF.

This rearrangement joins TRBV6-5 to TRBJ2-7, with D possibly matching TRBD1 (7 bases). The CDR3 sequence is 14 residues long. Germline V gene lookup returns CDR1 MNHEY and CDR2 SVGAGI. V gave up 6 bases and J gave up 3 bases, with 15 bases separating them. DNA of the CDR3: TGTGCCAGCAGGGTGGGGCAGGGGGGCTACGAGCAGTACTTC. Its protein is CASRVGQGGYEQYF.

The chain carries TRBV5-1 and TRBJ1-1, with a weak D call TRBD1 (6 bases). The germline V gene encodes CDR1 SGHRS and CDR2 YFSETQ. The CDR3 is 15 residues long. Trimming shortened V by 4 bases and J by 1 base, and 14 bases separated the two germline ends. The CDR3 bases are TGCGCCAGCAGCCTGCAGGGGCAGACGAACACTGAAGCTTTCTTT. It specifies CASSLQGQTNTEAFF.

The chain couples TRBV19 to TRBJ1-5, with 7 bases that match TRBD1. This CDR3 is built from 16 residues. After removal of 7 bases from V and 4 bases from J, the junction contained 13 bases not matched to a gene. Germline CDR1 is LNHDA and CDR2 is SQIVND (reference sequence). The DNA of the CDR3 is TGTGCCAGTACCAAATGGACAGGCCCGGGGAATCAGCCCCAGCATTTT. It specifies CASTKWTGPGNQPQHF.

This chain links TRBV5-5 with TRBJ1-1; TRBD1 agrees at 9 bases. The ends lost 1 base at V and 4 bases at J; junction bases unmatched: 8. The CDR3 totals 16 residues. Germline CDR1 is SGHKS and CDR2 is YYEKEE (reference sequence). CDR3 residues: CASSLLAGQGSTEAFF. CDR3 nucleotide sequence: TGTGCCAGCAGCTTGTTAGCAGGACAGGGGTCCACTGAAGCTTTCTTT.

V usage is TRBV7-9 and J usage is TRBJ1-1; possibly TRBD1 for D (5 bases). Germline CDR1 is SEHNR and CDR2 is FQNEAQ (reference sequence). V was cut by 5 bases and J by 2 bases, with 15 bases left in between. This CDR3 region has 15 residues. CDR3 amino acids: CASSDQSGVNTEAFF. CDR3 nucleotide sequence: TGTGCCAGCAGCGATCAGTCGGGGGTTAACACTGAAGCTTTCTTT.